These T cell receptor beta chains were read from a single sample in a study of blood T cell repertoires in COVID-19. Only in-frame clones appear in the TCRdb table, and some are missing; sequencing was by immunoSEQ multiplex PCR. The sample has under 150,000 clones, 85% to 90% seen once; the top ten hold more than 1%. The sample taken for sequencing was PBMCs or T cells enriched from blood (not recorded which). These receptors were collected from a woman younger than 45 with acute COVID-19. Both conserved end residues are part of each CDR3. Fields, in order: clone size, D gene, J gene, V gene, CDR3 protein, CDR3 DNA. The D gene is left open where the match is weak. Size values are once, few and many counts, or a class for expanded clones, and some rows have none.

NA	NA	TRBJ1-1	TRBV19	CASSIDAGGGTEAFF	TGTGCCAGTAGTATAGATGCGGGGGGAGGCACTGAAGCTTTCTTT
NA	TRBD1	TRBJ2-2	TRBV11-2	CASSPGQGNTGELFF	TGTGCCAGCAGCCCCGGACAGGGGAACACCGGGGAGCTGTTTTTT
NA	NA	TRBJ1-2	TRBV27	CASSSAGDYGYTF	TGTGCCAGCAGCTCCGCAGGGGACTATGGCTACACCTTC
NA	NA	TRBJ1-2	TRBV10-3	CAISDIIRGSGYGYTF	TGTGCCATCAGTGATATAATTCGGGGGTCAGGCTATGGCTACACCTTC
NA	NA	TRBJ1-4	TRBV20-1	CSARDREKLFF	TGCAGTGCTAGAGACAGAGAAAAACTGTTTTTT
NA	TRBD2	TRBJ2-1	TRBV6-2/TRBV6-3	CASSYEYRVGLAGGTYNEQFF	TGTGCCAGCAGTTACGAGTACAGAGTTGGACTAGCGGGAGGCACCTACAATGAGCAGTTCTTC
NA	NA	TRBJ2-2	TRBV4-1	CASSQAPDGDLLNTGELFF	TGCGCCAGCAGCCAAGCGCCCGACGGGGACTTACTGAACACCGGGGAGCTGTTTTTT
NA	NA	TRBJ2-2	TRBV6-5	CASSYSIERGELFF	TGTGCCAGCAGTTACTCGATAGAACGTGGGGAGCTGTTTTTT
NA	NA	TRBJ1-1	TRBV6-6	CASSTRDRNTEAFF	TGTGCCAGCAGTACACGAGACAGGAACACTGAAGCTTTCTTT
NA	TRBD1	TRBJ2-7	TRBV5-4	CASSFMTDRGEQYF	TGTGCCAGCAGCTTTATGACCGACAGGGGCGAGCAGTACTTC
NA	TRBD1	TRBJ2-3	TRBV7-6	CASSPGTGVASYAQYF	TGTGCCAGCAGCCCCGGGACAGGGGTGGCATCATACGCGCAGTATTTT
NA	NA	TRBJ1-2	TRBV5-4	CASSLATGRFNYGYTF	TGTGCCAGCAGCTTGGCAACGGGTCGGTTTAACTATGGCTACACCTTC
NA	NA	TRBJ2-1	TRBV27	CASLSNLAPYNEQFF	TGTGCCAGCCTCTCGAATCTAGCCCCCTACAATGAGCAGTTCTTC
NA	TRBD2	TRBJ2-5	TRBV28	CASSLKLAGIIDKETQYF	TGTGCCAGCAGTTTAAAGCTAGCGGGAATCATTGACAAAGAGACCCAGTACTTC
NA	TRBD2	TRBJ2-1	TRBV4-2	CASSQGGGLDTNEQFF	TGTGCCAGCAGCCAAGGTGGTGGACTAGACACCAATGAGCAGTTCTTC
NA	TRBD2	TRBJ2-1	TRBV5-1	CASHSGNSYNEQFF	TGCGCCAGCCATAGCGGGAACTCCTACAATGAGCAGTTCTTC
NA	TRBD2	TRBJ2-3	TRBV2	CASSEGLAADTQYF	TGTGCCAGCAGTGAAGGACTAGCAGCAGATACGCAGTATTTT
NA	NA	TRBJ1-2	TRBV28	CASSLRDYGYTF	TGTGCCAGCAGTTTAAGAGACTATGGCTACACCTTC
NA	TRBD1	TRBJ1-1	TRBV5-4	CASSTGGQGGLTEAFF	TGTGCCAGCAGCACCGGCGGACAGGGGGGCCTCACTGAAGCTTTCTTT
NA	NA	TRBJ1-1	TRBV13	CASSPRRGLYTEAFF	TGTGCCAGCAGCCCTCGTCGAGGACTCTACACTGAAGCTTTCTTT
NA	NA	TRBJ1-2	TRBV5-1	CASSWDIRSYTF	TGCGCCAGCAGCTGGGACATTCGGAGCTACACCTTC
NA	NA	TRBJ1-2	TRBV7-3	CASSPGSSYGYTF	TGTGCCAGCAGCCCCGGGTCTTCCTATGGCTACACCTTC
NA	TRBD2	TRBJ2-1	TRBV28	CASSFTSGRNEQFF	TGTGCCAGCAGTTTCACTAGCGGGAGGAATGAGCAGTTCTTC
NA	NA	TRBJ2-7	TRBV18	CASSPTGNYEQYF	TGTGCCAGCTCCCCTACAGGGAACTACGAGCAGTACTTC
NA	TRBD1	TRBJ1-2	TRBV5-6	CASSLAPRQGLYGYTF	TGTGCCAGCAGCTTAGCCCCCCGACAGGGTCTCTATGGCTACACCTTC
NA	NA	TRBJ2-6	TRBV4-2	CASSQEPGSGANVLTF	TGTGCCAGCAGCCAGGAACCGGGCTCTGGGGCCAACGTCCTGACTTTC
NA	TRBD2	TRBJ2-1	TRBV9	CASSVVASGSDEQFF	TGTGCCAGCAGCGTAGTGGCTAGCGGGAGTGATGAGCAGTTCTTC
NA	TRBD1	TRBJ1-2	TRBV28	CASSYTGVGLGYTF	TGTGCCAGCAGTTATACAGGGGTGGGCTTGGGCTACACCTTC
NA	NA	TRBJ1-2	TRBV5-4	CASSSPAGDGYTF	TGTGCCAGCAGCTCCCCGGCAGGGGATGGCTACACCTTC
NA	TRBD2	TRBJ2-3	TRBV2	CASNAGVGVDTQYF	TGTGCCAGCAACGCGGGAGTTGGAGTAGATACGCAGTATTTT
NA	NA	TRBJ2-2	TRBV18	CASSSDLNTEELFF	TGTGCCAGCTCATCGGACTTGAACACCGAGGAGCTGTTTTTT
NA	NA	TRBJ1-1	TRBV3-1/TRBV3-2	CASSVQSSNTEAFF	TGTGCCAGCAGCGTACAGAGCTCGAACACTGAAGCTTTCTTT
NA	TRBD2	TRBJ2-1	TRBV6-2/TRBV6-3	CASSYLLKAGRDYNEQFF	TGTGCCAGCAGTTATCTCCTCAAAGCGGGACGGGATTACAATGAGCAGTTCTTC
NA	TRBD1	TRBJ1-5	TRBV19	CASSTASGTGRNQPQHF	TGTGCCAGTAGTACAGCCTCCGGGACAGGGCGCAATCAGCCCCAGCATTTT
NA	TRBD2	TRBJ2-1	TRBV7-2	CASSLASGRGNEQFF	TGTGCCAGCAGCTTAGCCAGCGGGAGAGGCAATGAGCAGTTCTTC
NA	NA	TRBJ2-1	TRBV28	CADVGISYNEQFF	TGTGCCGACGTCGGGATCTCCTACAATGAGCAGTTCTTC
NA	NA	TRBJ2-3	TRBV30	CAWGPSVTDTQYF	TGTGCCTGGGGTCCCTCGGTAACAGATACGCAGTATTTT
NA	TRBD1	TRBJ1-1	TRBV15	CATSGTGTQAFF	TGTGCCACCTCCGGGACAGGGACCCAAGCTTTCTTT
NA	NA	TRBJ1-2	TRBV7-2	CASSLARTDGYTF	TGTGCCAGCAGCTTAGCTAGGACAGATGGCTACACCTTC
few	TRBD1	TRBJ2-7	TRBV24-1	CATSPPGQGGEQYF	TGTGCCACCAGTCCTCCGGGACAGGGCGGCGAGCAGTACTTC